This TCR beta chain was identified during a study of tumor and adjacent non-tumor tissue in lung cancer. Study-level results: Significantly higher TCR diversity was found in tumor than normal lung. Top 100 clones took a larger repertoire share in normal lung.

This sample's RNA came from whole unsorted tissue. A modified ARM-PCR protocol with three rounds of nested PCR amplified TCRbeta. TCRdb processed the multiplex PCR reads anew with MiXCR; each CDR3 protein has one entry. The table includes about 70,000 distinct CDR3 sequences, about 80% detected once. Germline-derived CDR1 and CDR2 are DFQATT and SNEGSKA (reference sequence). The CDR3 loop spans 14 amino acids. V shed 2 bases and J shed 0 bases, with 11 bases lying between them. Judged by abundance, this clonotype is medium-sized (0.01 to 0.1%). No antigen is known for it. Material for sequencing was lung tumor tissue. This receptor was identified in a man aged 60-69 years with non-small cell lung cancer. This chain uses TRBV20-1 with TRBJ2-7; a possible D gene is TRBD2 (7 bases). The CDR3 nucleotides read TGCAGTGCTAGAAAGGGGGGGGGCTCCTACGAGCAGTACTTC. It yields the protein CSARKGGGSYEQYF.